This T cell receptor (beta chain) was sequenced in a study of T cell repertoires in cytomegalovirus infection. The CDR3 has 14 amino acids. Germline V CDR1 and CDR2: SGHTA, FQGNSA. J lost 7 bases, V lost 8 bases, and 12 bases had no gene match. TCRdb recomputed calls from the reads with MiXCR, one row per CDR3 protein. Altogether 200,000 to 250,000 distinct CDR3 sequences are present, 9% to 15% being singletons, with the ten largest covering around 1.6%. This clonotype was seen ten or more times. Sequenced: PBMCs. The sequence was obtained from a human donor in good health (CMV status not recorded). Some clones in this sample may be carry-over from other donors' samples. The chain recombines TRBV7-2 with TRBJ2-5; 8 positions match TRBD2. The CDR3 region has the DNA TGTGCCAGCGTACTCCCGAGCGGGGGAGGGACCCAGTACTTC. This sequence encodes CASVLPSGGGTQYF.